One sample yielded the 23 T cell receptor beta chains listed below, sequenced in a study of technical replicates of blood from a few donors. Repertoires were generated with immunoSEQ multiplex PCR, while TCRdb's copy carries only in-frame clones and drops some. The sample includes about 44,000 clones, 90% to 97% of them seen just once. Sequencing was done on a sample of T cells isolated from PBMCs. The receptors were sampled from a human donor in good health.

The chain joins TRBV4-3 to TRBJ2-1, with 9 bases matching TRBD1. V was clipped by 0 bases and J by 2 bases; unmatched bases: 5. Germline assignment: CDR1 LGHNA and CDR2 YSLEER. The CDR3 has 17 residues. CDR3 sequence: CASSQELHRGPYNEQFF. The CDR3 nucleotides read TGCGCCAGCAGCCAAGAGCTACACAGGGGGCCCTACAATGAGCAGTTCTTC.

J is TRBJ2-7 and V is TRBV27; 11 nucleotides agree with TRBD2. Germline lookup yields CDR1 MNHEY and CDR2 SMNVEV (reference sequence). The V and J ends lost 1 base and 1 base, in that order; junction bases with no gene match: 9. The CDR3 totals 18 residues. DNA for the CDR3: TGTGCCAGCAGTTTATACCCCCTGTTAGCGGGAGGGTCCTACGAGCAGTACTTC. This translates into CASSLYPLLAGGSYEQYF.

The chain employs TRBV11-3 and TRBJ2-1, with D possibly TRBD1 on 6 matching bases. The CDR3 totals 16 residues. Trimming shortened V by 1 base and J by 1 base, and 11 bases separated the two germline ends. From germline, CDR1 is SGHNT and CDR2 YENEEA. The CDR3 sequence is CASSLVTRGSYNEQFF. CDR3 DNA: TGTGCCAGCAGCTTAGTTACCAGGGGATCCTACAATGAGCAGTTCTTC.

Here the CDR3 reads CASSSSKGTGKDTIYF. The CDR3, as DNA: TGTGCCAGCAGCTCATCTAAAGGGACAGGAAAGGACACCATATATTTT. The chain uses TRBV5-7 and TRBJ1-3; 8 bases align to TRBD1. TRBV5-7 is assigned to the ORF class and has an uncertain function. The CDR3 has 16 amino acids. Trimming at V came to 3 bases and at J to 8 bases, leaving 13 bases not matched to a gene.

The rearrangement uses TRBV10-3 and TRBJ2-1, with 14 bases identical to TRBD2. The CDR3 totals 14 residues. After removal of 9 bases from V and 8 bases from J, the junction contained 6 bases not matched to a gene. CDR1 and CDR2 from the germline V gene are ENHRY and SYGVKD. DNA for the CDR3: TGTGCCATATCCGGGACTAGCGGGAGAGATGAGCAGTTCTTC. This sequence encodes CAISGTSGRDEQFF.

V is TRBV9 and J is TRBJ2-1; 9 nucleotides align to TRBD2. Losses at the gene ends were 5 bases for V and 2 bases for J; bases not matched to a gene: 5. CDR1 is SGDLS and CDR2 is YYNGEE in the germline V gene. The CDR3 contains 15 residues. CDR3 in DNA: TGTGCCAGCAGGCCTACTAGCGGGCCCTACAATGAGCAGTTCTTC. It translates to CASRPTSGPYNEQFF.

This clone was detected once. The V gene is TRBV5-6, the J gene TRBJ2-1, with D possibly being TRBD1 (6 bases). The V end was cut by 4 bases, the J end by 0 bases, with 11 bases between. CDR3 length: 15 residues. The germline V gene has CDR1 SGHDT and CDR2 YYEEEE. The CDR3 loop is CASSLGHNSYNEQFF. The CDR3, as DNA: TGTGCCAGCAGCCTGGGACACAACTCCTACAATGAGCAGTTCTTC.

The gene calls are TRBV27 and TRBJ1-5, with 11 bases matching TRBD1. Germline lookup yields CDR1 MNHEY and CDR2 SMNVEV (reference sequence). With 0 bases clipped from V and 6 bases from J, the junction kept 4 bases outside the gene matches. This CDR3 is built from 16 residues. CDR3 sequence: CASSLSRTGGIQPQHF. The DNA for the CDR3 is TGTGCCAGCAGTTTATCAAGGACAGGGGGCATTCAGCCCCAGCATTTT.

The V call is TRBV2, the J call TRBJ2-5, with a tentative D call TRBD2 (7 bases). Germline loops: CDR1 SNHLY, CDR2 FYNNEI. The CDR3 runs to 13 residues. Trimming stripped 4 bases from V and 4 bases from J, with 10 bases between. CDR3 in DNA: TGTGCCAGCAGTGTAAGGGGGGGAGAGACCCAGTACTTC. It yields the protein CASSVRGGETQYF.

The CDR3 here is CASSLVLFATNEKLFF. In nucleotides, the CDR3 is TGTGCCAGCAGCTTAGTACTATTTGCAACTAATGAAAAACTGTTTTTT. The chain carries TRBV7-6 and TRBJ1-4, with D uncertain. Germline V gene data show CDR1 as SGHVS and CDR2 as FNYEAQ. V was shortened by 1 base and J by 0 bases, with 9 bases between the two germline ends. The CDR3 is 16 amino acids.

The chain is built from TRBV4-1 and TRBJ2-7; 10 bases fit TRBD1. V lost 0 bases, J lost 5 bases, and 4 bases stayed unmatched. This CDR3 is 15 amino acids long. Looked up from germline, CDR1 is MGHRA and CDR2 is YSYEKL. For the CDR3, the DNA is TGCGCCAGCAGCCAAGATGACAGGGGGCGCGACGAGCAGTACTTC. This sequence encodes CASSQDDRGRDEQYF.

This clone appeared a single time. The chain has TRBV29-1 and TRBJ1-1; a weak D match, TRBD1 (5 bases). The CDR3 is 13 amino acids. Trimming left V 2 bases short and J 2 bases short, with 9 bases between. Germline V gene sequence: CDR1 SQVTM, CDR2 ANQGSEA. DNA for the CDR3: TGCAGCGTTGAAAGGGGTGGAAACACTGAAGCTTTCTTT. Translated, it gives CSVERGGNTEAFF.

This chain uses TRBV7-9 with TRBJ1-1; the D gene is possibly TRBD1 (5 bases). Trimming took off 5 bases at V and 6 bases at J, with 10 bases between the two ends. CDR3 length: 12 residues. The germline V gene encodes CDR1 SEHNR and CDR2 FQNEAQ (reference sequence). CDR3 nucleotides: TGTGCCAGCAGCAAGGGGTCGCCTGAAGCTTTCTTT. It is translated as CASSKGSPEAFF.

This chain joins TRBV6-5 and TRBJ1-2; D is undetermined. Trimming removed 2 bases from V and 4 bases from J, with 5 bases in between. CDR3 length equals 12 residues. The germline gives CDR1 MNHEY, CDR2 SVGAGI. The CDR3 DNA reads TGTGCCAGCAGTTACCCCGGCTATGGCTACACCTTC. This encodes CASSYPGYGYTF.

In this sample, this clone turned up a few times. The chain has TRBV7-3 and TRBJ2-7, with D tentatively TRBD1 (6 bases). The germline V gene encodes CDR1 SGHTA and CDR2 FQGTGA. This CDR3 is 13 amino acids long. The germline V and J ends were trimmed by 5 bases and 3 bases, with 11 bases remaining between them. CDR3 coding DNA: TGTGCCAGCAGCCCGGACAGCAGCTACGAGCAGTACTTC. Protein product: CASSPDSSYEQYF.

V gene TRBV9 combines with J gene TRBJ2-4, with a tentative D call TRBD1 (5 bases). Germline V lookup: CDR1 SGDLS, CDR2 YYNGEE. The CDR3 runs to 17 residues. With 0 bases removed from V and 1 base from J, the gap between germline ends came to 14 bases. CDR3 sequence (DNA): TGTGCCAGCAGCGTAGGCGACAGTCTCGTGGCCAAAAACATTCAGTACTTC. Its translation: CASSVGDSLVAKNIQYF.

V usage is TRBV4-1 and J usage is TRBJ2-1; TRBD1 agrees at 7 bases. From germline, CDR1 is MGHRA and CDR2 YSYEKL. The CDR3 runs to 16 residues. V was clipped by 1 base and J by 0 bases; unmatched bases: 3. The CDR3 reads CASSQVGTDSYNEQFF. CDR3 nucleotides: TGCGCCAGCAGCCAAGTCGGGACAGACTCCTACAATGAGCAGTTCTTC.

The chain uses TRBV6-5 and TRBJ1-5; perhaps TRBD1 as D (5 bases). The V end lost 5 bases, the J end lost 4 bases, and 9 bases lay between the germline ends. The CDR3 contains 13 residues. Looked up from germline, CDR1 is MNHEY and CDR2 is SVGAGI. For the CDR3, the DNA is TGTGCCAGCAGTCAGGGTGGAAATCAGCCCCAGCATTTT. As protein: CASSQGGNQPQHF.

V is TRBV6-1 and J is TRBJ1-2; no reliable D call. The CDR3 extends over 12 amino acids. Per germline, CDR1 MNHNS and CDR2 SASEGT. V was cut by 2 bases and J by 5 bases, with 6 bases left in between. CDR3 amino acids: CASSESNYGYTF. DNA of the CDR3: TGTGCCAGCAGTGAATCAAATTATGGCTACACCTTC.

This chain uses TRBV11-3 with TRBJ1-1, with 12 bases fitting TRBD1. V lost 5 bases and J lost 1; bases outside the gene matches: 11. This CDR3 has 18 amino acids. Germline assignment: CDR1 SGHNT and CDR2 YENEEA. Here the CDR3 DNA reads TGTGCCAGCAGCGGGGACAGGGGGCTGCGGGGATGGAACACTGAAGCTTTCTTT. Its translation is CASSGDRGLRGWNTEAFF.

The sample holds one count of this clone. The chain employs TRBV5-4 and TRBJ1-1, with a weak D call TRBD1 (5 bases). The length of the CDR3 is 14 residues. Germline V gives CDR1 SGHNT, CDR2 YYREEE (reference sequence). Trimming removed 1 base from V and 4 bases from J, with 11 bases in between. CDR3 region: CASSLIVGGTEAFF. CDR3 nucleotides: TGTGCCAGCAGCTTGATTGTGGGGGGCACTGAAGCTTTCTTT.

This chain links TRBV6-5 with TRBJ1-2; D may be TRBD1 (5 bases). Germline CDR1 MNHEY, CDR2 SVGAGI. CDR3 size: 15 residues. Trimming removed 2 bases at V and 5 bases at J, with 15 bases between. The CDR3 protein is CASSYQTALGYGYTF. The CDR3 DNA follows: TGTGCCAGCAGTTACCAGACAGCCTTAGGGTATGGCTACACCTTC.

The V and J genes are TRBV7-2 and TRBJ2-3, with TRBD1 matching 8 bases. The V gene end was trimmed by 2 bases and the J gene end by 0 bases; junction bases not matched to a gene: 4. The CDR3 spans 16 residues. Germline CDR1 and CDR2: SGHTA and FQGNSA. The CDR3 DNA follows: TGTGCCAGCAGCTTACAGACAGGGGCTAGCACAGATACGCAGTATTTT. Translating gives CASSLQTGASTDTQYF.